This TCR beta chain was captured in a study of cytomegalovirus exposure and HLA in healthy donors. V lost 4 bases and J lost 0, with 10 bases in between. The CDR3 is 15 residues long. Per germline, CDR1 LGHNT and CDR2 FRNRAP. PCR was performed using 60 Vbeta and 13 Jbeta primers. Profiled with immunoSEQ multiplex PCR; TCRdb holds only in-frame clones, not every one. The data show under 200,000 clones, roughly 80% seen once. The sequenced material came from PBMCs. The V call is TRBV12-5, the J call TRBJ1-3; no definite D call. The clonotype comes from a man between 40 and 49 years old in good health and CMV-seronegative. The CDR3 protein is CASGSWELSGNTIYF. Written as DNA, the CDR3 is TGTGCTAGTGGTTCCTGGGAGCTCTCTGGAAACACCATATATTTT.